This T cell receptor beta chain was recovered during a study of shared clonotypes between healthy human individuals. Notes on this clone: Its antigen is as yet unknown.

Study conclusions and caveats: Memory subsets had estimated richness that was generally smaller than that of naive subsets. Researchers sampled only blood; tissue repertoires likely differ.

The CDR3 loop spans 15 amino acids. After removal of 4 bases from V and 7 bases from J, the junction contained 6 bases not matched to a gene. CDR1 and CDR2 (germline): SGHRS, YFSETQ. Execution of the assay was at deep level. Sequencing was performed with immunoSEQ multiplex PCR; in TCRdb, only in-frame clones are kept and a portion is missing. The sample shows a few million clones, approximately 94% of them seen only once. V usage is TRBV5-1 and J usage is TRBJ2-1, with 12 bases identical to TRBD2. Material for sequencing was naive CD4+ T cells sorted from blood. Subset described: CD45RA+ positively selected. This clonotype originated in a man aged 18 to 30 in good health. The CDR3 reads CASSLLAGGRNEQFF. The CDR3 DNA follows: TGCGCCAGCAGCCTTCTAGCGGGGGGGCGGAATGAGCAGTTCTTC.